This T cell receptor (beta chain) was captured by sequencing in a study of blood T cell repertoires in COVID-19. About the research overall: There were acute and convalescent COVID-19 samples, and they came from the United States, Italy and Spain. Nucleic acid was either cDNA or gDNA, and it came from T cells, B-cell-depleted T cells, or PBMCs.

The CDR3 is 13 residues long. Germline CDR1 and CDR2: MNHEY and SVGAGI. V was trimmed by 6 bases and J by 3 bases, leaving 9 bases between them. Sequencing used immunoSEQ multiplex PCR; TCRdb keeps in-frame clones, though not all of them. Of hundreds of thousands of clones in the sample, 75% to 90% were seen once. In its sample, this clone was seen once. The sequenced sample consisted of peripheral blood. This TCR derives from a woman aged 25 to 39 with active or convalescent COVID-19. The chain recombines TRBV6-5 with TRBJ2-1; D is possibly TRBD1 (6 bases). This CDR3 is CASSADSYNEQFF. The DNA of the CDR3 is TGTGCCAGCAGCGCGGACAGCTACAATGAGCAGTTCTTC.